This entry features one T cell receptor (beta chain) sequence. Authors' analysis steps: Estimates of nucleated cell counts were drawn from the amplification of reference gene primers. The method was immunoSEQ multiplex PCR; TCRdb's version includes in-frame clones alone and lacks a portion of them. The DNA was the basis for D and trimming; V, J and clone size are from that table. The data show a few hundred thousand clones, around 87% seen once. The data are from a study of blood T cell repertoires in COVID-19. Study context: Samples taken during acute and convalescent COVID-19 were collected in the United States, Italy and Spain.

Recovered status applied to Cohort 3 donors who had two consecutive negative PCRs. It also applied to those with clearance or with symptom resolution. The clonotype was recovered from a woman aged 50 to 60 who had recovered from COVID-19. Sequenced material: PBMCs or T cells enriched from blood (not recorded which).

DNA for the CDR3: TGTGCCAGCAGGCAGGGGGCTAGGACCGGGGAGCTGTTTTTT. As protein: CASRQGARTGELFF. The chain is built from TRBV6-5 and TRBJ2-2; TRBD1 agrees at 8 bases. With V trimmed by 6 bases and J by 5 bases, 5 bases remained unmatched. Germline CDR1 MNHEY, CDR2 SVGAGI. The CDR3 spans 14 residues.